This passage covers 24 T cell receptor beta chains from one sample sequenced in a study of blood T cell repertoires in COVID-19. TCRdb's copy holds only in-frame clones and misses some; the assay was immunoSEQ multiplex PCR. The table shows about 130,000 clones, with around 85% occurring only once. The sample consisted of PBMCs or T cells enriched from blood (not recorded which). The receptor set was obtained from a man aged 50-59 years who had recovered from COVID-19.

This chain uses TRBV7-9 with TRBJ1-4, with a tentative D call TRBD1 (5 bases). CDR3 length: 14 amino acids. Trimming pared 3 bases from V and 5 bases from J, leaving 10 bases between. The germline gives CDR1 SEHNR, CDR2 FQNEAQ (reference sequence). The CDR3 is CASSLLGGNEKLFF. The CDR3 coding sequence is TGTGCCAGCAGCTTGTTGGGGGGAAATGAAAAACTGTTTTTT.

DNA for the CDR3: TGCGCCAGCAGCTCCCTTCTAGCGGGGGGCTACAATGAGCAGTTCTTC. It specifies CASSSLLAGGYNEQFF. The J gene is TRBJ2-1, the V gene TRBV5-1, with TRBD2 matching over 11 bases. J gave up 3 bases and V 3 bases, and 5 bases lay outside the gene matches. Per germline, CDR1 SGHRS and CDR2 YFSETQ. The CDR3 runs 16 residues.

CDR3 protein: CASSGQGAWEPQHF. The CDR3 nucleotides read TGTGCCAGCAGTGGACAGGGGGCTTGGGAGCCCCAGCATTTT. This rearrangement joins TRBV6-2 or TRBV6-3 to TRBJ1-5, with 11 bases that match TRBD1. V was pared by 5 bases and J by 8 bases, with 5 bases of the junction left unmatched. CDR1 is MNHEY, CDR2 SVGEGT, per germline. The CDR3 is 14 amino acids.

The chain combines TRBV6-4 with TRBJ2-3, with TRBD1 as a possible D gene (6 bases). The V gene's germline CDR1 is MRHNA and CDR2 SNTAGT. The CDR3 sequence is 13 residues long. Between the trimmed V and J ends, which lost 4 bases and 1 base, there was a span of 6 bases. The CDR3: CASSGTGTDTQYF. The CDR3 DNA is TGTGCCAGCAGTGGGACAGGCACAGATACGCAGTATTTT.

This chain joins TRBV10-1 and TRBJ2-7; 8 bases are shared with TRBD2. This CDR3 spans 16 amino acids. Germline CDR1 and CDR2: WNHNN and SYGVQD (reference sequence). J was trimmed by 4 bases and V by 0 bases; bases with no gene match: 8. For the CDR3, the DNA is TGCGCCAGCAGTGAGTCGTCGCTAGCGGGTCGTTACGAGCAGTACTTC. Its translation is CASSESSLAGRYEQYF.

The chain's CDR3 is CASSSNRAQPQHF. As DNA, the CDR3 is TGTGCCAGCAGCTCCAACAGGGCCCAGCCCCAGCATTTT. The chain has TRBV7-2 and TRBJ1-5, with D tentatively TRBD1 (6 bases). Germline V CDR1 and CDR2: SGHTA, FQGNSA. The CDR3 length is 13 residues. Trimming took off 4 bases at V and 7 bases at J, with 11 bases between the two ends.

This chain connects TRBV7-2 to TRBJ2-3; the D is unclear. The length of the CDR3 is 14 residues. Trimming pared 0 bases from V and 1 base from J, leaving 5 bases between. Germline V CDR1 and CDR2: SGHTA, FQGNSA. In nucleotides, the CDR3 is TGTGCCAGCAGCTTAGCCCGGGGCACAGATACGCAGTATTTT. Its translation: CASSLARGTDTQYF. Using reference TRBV7-2 and TRBJ2-3 for the parts outside the CDR3, the full variable domain is GAGVSQSPSNKVTEKGKDVELRCDPISGHTALYWYRQSLGQGLEFLIYFQGNSAPDKSGLPSDRFSAERTGGSVSTLTIQRTQQEDSAVYLCASSLARGTDTQYFGPGTRLTVL.

V and J are TRBV28 and TRBJ1-6; D perhaps matches TRBD1 (5 bases). V was clipped by 5 bases and J by 5 bases, with 10 bases between them. The CDR3 length is 14 residues. The germline CDR1 and CDR2 sequences are MDHEN and SYDVKM. The CDR3 is CASSPGGDNSPLHF. The CDR3 DNA reads as TGTGCCAGCAGTCCGGGGGGGGATAATTCACCCCTCCACTTT.

The chain recombines TRBV4-3 with TRBJ2-1, with 10 bases identical to TRBD1. The germline gives CDR1 LGHNA, CDR2 YSLEER. The CDR3 has 14 amino acids. The V segment lost 4 bases and the J segment 7 bases; nucleotides outside the gene matches: 4. CDR3 sequence (DNA): TGCGCCAGCAGCCGGACAGGGGGTCTGAATGAGCAGTTCTTC. The encoded protein is CASSRTGGLNEQFF.

This clone showed up just a few times. The V gene is TRBV28, the J gene TRBJ1-4; 9 bases map to TRBD1. The trim removed 5 bases at V and 10 bases at J, leaving 17 bases unmatched. Germline V gives CDR1 MDHEN, CDR2 SYDVKM. This CDR3 contains 17 residues. Here the CDR3 DNA reads TGTGCCAGCAGTCCAACCCCCGCCGGGACAGGGTGGGGAAAACTGTTTTTT. Protein sequence: CASSPTPAGTGWGKLFF. The variable domain in full, with the rest retrieved from reference TRBV28 and TRBJ1-4, is DVKVTQSSRYLVKRTGEKVFLECVQDMDHENMFWYRQDPGLGLRLIYFSYDVKMKEKGDIPEGYSVSREKKERFSLILESASTNQTSMYLCASSPTPAGTGWGKLFFGSGTQLSVL.

This clone is a singleton in its sample. The chain has TRBV10-3 and TRBJ2-3, with a weak D call TRBD1 (5 bases). V lost 4 bases and J 4 bases, leaving 18 bases between the germline ends. CDR1 ENHRY and CDR2 SYGVKD come from the germline V gene. This CDR3 spans 16 amino acids. The CDR3: CAISGEAGLVSDTQYF. CDR3 DNA sequence: TGTGCCATCAGTGGGGAAGCAGGGCTTGTATCAGATACGCAGTATTTT.

This chain joins TRBV6-5 and TRBJ2-7; D is undetermined. V was trimmed by 0 bases and J by 5 bases, leaving 8 bases between them. CDR3 size: 13 residues. The V gene's germline CDR1 is MNHEY and CDR2 SVGAGI. The CDR3 bases are TGTGCCAGCAGTTACTCGGGCCAGAACGAGCAGTACTTC. Translating gives CASSYSGQNEQYF.

This clone was seen more than once but under ten times. The chain carries TRBV7-2 and TRBJ2-3; 10 positions agree with TRBD2. The V segment lost 7 bases and the J segment 3 bases; nucleotides outside the gene matches: 13. The CDR3 loop spans 17 amino acids. Germline CDR1 and CDR2: SGHTA and FQGNSA. CDR3 coding DNA: TGTGCCAGCACCCCTGGAGCGGGGGGGGTTCGGACAGATACGCAGTATTTT. Residues: CASTPGAGGVRTDTQYF.

J is TRBJ1-2 and V is TRBV5-1, with TRBD1 matching 11 bases. The CDR3 consists of 16 residues. The V and J ends lost 4 bases and 4 bases, in that order; junction bases with no gene match: 9. Germline V gene sequence: CDR1 SGHRS, CDR2 YFSETQ. CDR3 region: CASSGGQGAYGYGYTF. The CDR3 DNA reads as TGCGCCAGCAGCGGAGGACAGGGGGCTTATGGCTATGGCTACACCTTC.

The chain links TRBV25-1 to TRBJ2-2; TRBD1 matches 8 bases. The CDR3 length is 14 residues. From germline, CDR1 is MGHDK and CDR2 SYGVNS. The junction had 5 bases not matched to a gene; V was cut back by 9 bases and J by 2 bases. In DNA, the CDR3 is TGTGCCAGTTCCGGGACAGGTAACACCGGGGAGCTGTTTTTT. Protein product: CASSGTGNTGELFF.

The J gene is TRBJ2-7, the V gene TRBV30, with D possibly TRBD2 on 5 matching bases. The CDR3 loop spans 12 amino acids. Germline CDR1 is GTSNPN and CDR2 is SVGIG (reference sequence). V was cut by 1 base and J by 8 bases, with 12 bases left in between. The CDR3 nucleotides read TGTGCCTGGAGTGATTCCGGGATCAAGCAGTACTTC. Its translation: CAWSDSGIKQYF. Combining the CDR3 with reference TRBV30 and TRBJ2-7 gives the whole variable domain SQTIHQWPATLVQPVGSPLSLECTVEGTSNPNLYWYRQAAGRGLQLLFYSVGIGQISSEVPQNLSASRPQDRQFILSSKKLLLSDSGFYLCAWSDSGIKQYFGPGTRLTVT.

The chain recombines TRBV9 with TRBJ2-1; TRBD2 matches at 8 bases. The V gene end was trimmed by 4 bases and the J gene end by 0 bases; junction bases not matched to a gene: 15. In germline, CDR1 is SGDLS, CDR2 YYNGEE. The CDR3 covers 19 residues. CDR3 in DNA: TGTGCCAGCAGCTTCCGCGGAGGATGGGGGACTAGCTCCTACAATGAGCAGTTCTTC. Its translation: CASSFRGGWGTSSYNEQFF. Full variable domain (missing parts from reference TRBV9 and TRBJ2-1): DSGVTQTPKHLITATGQRVTLRCSPRSGDLSVYWYQQSLDQGLQFLIQYYNGEERAKGNILERFSAQQFPDLHSELNLSSLELGDSALYFCASSFRGGWGTSSYNEQFFGPGTRLTVL.

This chain uses TRBV19 with TRBJ1-1; TRBD1 matches 7 bases. Trimming at V came to 1 base and at J to 4 bases, leaving 3 bases not matched to a gene. The V gene's germline CDR1 is LNHDA and CDR2 SQIVND (reference sequence). The CDR3 length is 14 residues. The CDR3 nucleotides are TGTGCCAGTAGTATAGCCTCAGGGGGCACTGAAGCTTTCTTT. Amino acid sequence: CASSIASGGTEAFF.

This rearrangement joins TRBV11-1 to TRBJ1-1; D ambiguous. V was cut by 3 bases and J by 4 bases, with 9 bases left in between. Germline V CDR1 and CDR2: SGHAT, FQDESV (reference sequence). CDR3 size: 13 residues. This chain's CDR3 is CASSFGESTEAFF. The CDR3 DNA follows: TGTGCCAGCAGCTTCGGGGAGAGCACTGAAGCTTTCTTT.

The V gene is TRBV5-3, the J gene TRBJ1-6; perhaps TRBD1 as D (6 bases). TRBV5-3 is noted as an ORF with a role that remains uncertain. V was pared by 2 bases and J by 0 bases, with 6 bases between. The CDR3 contains 15 residues. DNA for the CDR3: TGTGCCAGAAGCTTCAGGGGCTCCTATAATTCACCCCTCCACTTT. Translation: CARSFRGSYNSPLHF.

The chain uses TRBV7-2 and TRBJ2-7; the D gene is possibly TRBD2 (5 bases). The CDR3 runs 14 residues. Germline CDR1 is SGHTA and CDR2 is FQGNSA. Trimming removed 1 base from V and 3 bases from J, with 10 bases in between. The CDR3 reads CASSLGPEDYEQYF. The CDR3 DNA reads TGTGCCAGCAGCTTAGGGCCGGAGGACTACGAGCAGTACTTC.

This chain joins TRBV4-3 and TRBJ2-3; 13 bases align to TRBD2. The germline CDR1 and CDR2 sequences are LGHNA and YSLEER. V shed 2 bases and J 5 bases; nucleotides not matched to a gene: 7. CDR3 length: 17 residues. Here the CDR3 reads CASSQLLAGGPGDTQYF. The CDR3 DNA follows: TGCGCCAGCAGCCAACTACTAGCGGGGGGGCCTGGAGATACGCAGTATTTT.

Points on this clone: Its ends do not fully match the called genes, so a read error is possible. V and J are TRBV7-7 and TRBJ2-1; unclear D gene. There are 13 residues in the CDR3. In germline, CDR1 is SSHAT, CDR2 FNYEAQ (reference sequence). CDR3 in amino acids: CASSARPYNEQFF. DNA of the CDR3: TGTGCTAGCAGCGCGAGGCCCTACAATGAGCAGTTCTTC.

This chain's CDR3 is CASSLIRSNTGELFF. The CDR3 coding sequence is TGTGCCAGCAGCTTAATCAGATCCAACACCGGGGAGCTGTTTTTT. This chain uses TRBV7-9 with TRBJ2-2; D gene unclear. Deletions cut 2 bases from V and 2 bases from J, with 9 bases between. Germline lookup yields CDR1 SEHNR and CDR2 FQNEAQ (reference sequence). The CDR3 covers 15 residues.